These T cell receptor beta chains were read from a single sample in a study of CD8 T cells in Susac syndrome. Using its own MiXCR run on the immunoSEQ multiplex PCR reads, TCRdb lists one record per CDR3 protein. The table includes 110,000 or so distinct CDR3 sequences, about 93% detected once. What was sequenced was CD4+ T cells from PBMCs. These TCRs come from a human donor in good health. CDR3s include the opening cysteine and the closing phenylalanine or tryptophan. D genes are given only for firm matches. A clone size is listed for some rows: how often the clone was seen (once, few, many), or a class if it is expanded.

J: TRBJ1-2; D: TRBD1; size: -; V: TRBV28; DNA: TGTGCCAGCAGTTTAGGGACAGGGCCGATCTATGGCTACACCTTC; CDR3: CASSLGTGPIYGYTF
J: TRBJ1-5; D: -; size: -; V: TRBV3-1; DNA: TGTGCCAGCAGCCAATCTGATCAGCCCCAGCATTTT; CDR3: CASSQSDQPQHF
J: TRBJ2-1; D: TRBD1; size: -; V: TRBV20-1; DNA: TGCAGTGCTTTCGACAGGGTCCCCTACAATGAGCAGTTCTTC; CDR3: CSAFDRVPYNEQFF
J: TRBJ2-2; D: TRBD1; size: -; V: TRBV7-9; DNA: TGTGCCAGCAGCGACCATCTCGGGACAGGGATTTCCGGGGAGCTGTTTTTT; CDR3: CASSDHLGTGISGELFF
J: TRBJ2-1; D: TRBD2; size: -; V: TRBV30; DNA: TGTGCCTGGAGTGTTGATCTAGCGGGAAGTGAGCAGTTCTTC; CDR3: CAWSVDLAGSEQFF
J: TRBJ2-5; D: -; size: -; V: TRBV6-5; DNA: TGTGCCAGCAGGTCCGACAGTTTCCAAGAGACCCAGTACTTC; CDR3: CASRSDSFQETQYF
J: TRBJ1-2; D: -; size: once; V: TRBV28; DNA: TGTGCCAGCAGTCCCCAGCGGAGGGTCTTTCAGGGCTACACCTTC; CDR3: CASSPQRRVFQGYTF
J: TRBJ2-3; D: TRBD2; size: -; V: TRBV20-1; DNA: TGCAGTGCTTCTCGACTAGCGGGGAGCACAGATACGCAGTATTTT; CDR3: CSASRLAGSTDTQYF
J: TRBJ2-1; D: -; size: -; V: TRBV13; DNA: TGTGCCAGCAGCTTATACGACAATGAGCAGTTCTTC; CDR3: CASSLYDNEQFF
J: TRBJ2-3; D: -; size: -; V: TRBV7-3; DNA: TGTGCCAGCAGCCCAGGGGGGGCAGATACGCAGTATTTT; CDR3: CASSPGGADTQYF
J: TRBJ1-3; D: -; size: -; V: TRBV7-3; DNA: TGTGCCAGCAGCCCATACCCAGGGTCTGGAAACACCATATATTTT; CDR3: CASSPYPGSGNTIYF
J: TRBJ2-2; D: TRBD1; size: -; V: TRBV7-3; DNA: TGTGCCAGCAGCCCCCCGACAGGGTACGGGGAGCTGTTTTTT; CDR3: CASSPPTGYGELFF
J: TRBJ2-1; D: TRBD2; size: -; V: TRBV6-2/TRBV6-3; DNA: TGTGCCAGCAGTTGGGATTTGGCGGGGAATAGCGGGAGGAGGTCCAATGAGCAGTTCTTC; CDR3: CASSWDLAGNSGRRSNEQFF
J: TRBJ2-1; D: TRBD2; size: once; V: TRBV7-2; DNA: TGTGCCAGCAGCTTAGCTTGGACTAGCGATGAGCAGTTCTTC; CDR3: CASSLAWTSDEQFF
J: TRBJ2-5; D: -; size: -; V: TRBV29-1; DNA: TGCAGCGTTGAAAGGTCCCCGGGTAGCGAAGAGACCCAGTACTTC; CDR3: CSVERSPGSEETQYF
J: TRBJ1-1; D: -; size: -; V: TRBV3-1; DNA: TGTGCCAGCAGCCAAGTTCCCTTCATGAACACTGAAGCTTTCTTT; CDR3: CASSQVPFMNTEAFF
J: TRBJ2-5; D: -; size: -; V: TRBV5-6; DNA: TGTGCCAGCCACGGACAATCAGAGACCCAGTACTTC; CDR3: CASHGQSETQYF
J: TRBJ1-5; D: -; size: -; V: TRBV21-1; DNA: TGTGCCAGCATCGGGACGGTCAATCAGCCCCAGCATTTT; CDR3: CASIGTVNQPQHF
J: TRBJ2-1; D: TRBD2; size: -; V: TRBV27; DNA: TGTGCCAGCAGTCTTAGCGGGAGGGCCGGGAATGAGCAGTTCTTC; CDR3: CASSLSGRAGNEQFF
J: TRBJ2-5; D: TRBD2; size: -; V: TRBV5-6; DNA: TGTGCCAGCAGCCCTGGACTAGCGGAGACCCAAGAGACCCAGTACTTC; CDR3: CASSPGLAETQETQYF
J: TRBJ2-1; D: -; size: -; V: TRBV29-1; DNA: TGCAGCTTCCGTGGGGGTTGGGATGAGCAGTTCTTC; CDR3: CSFRGGWDEQFF
J: TRBJ2-5; D: -; size: -; V: TRBV12-3/TRBV12-4; DNA: TGTGCCAGCAGTTTACAAGCGAAAGGGGAAGCACAAGAGACCCAGTACTTC; CDR3: CASSLQAKGEAQETQYF
J: TRBJ2-7; D: -; size: once; V: TRBV28; DNA: TGTGCCAGCAGTCCCTACCGGGGGTACTACGAGCAGTACTTC; CDR3: CASSPYRGYYEQYF
J: TRBJ2-7; D: -; size: -; V: TRBV12-3/TRBV12-4; DNA: TGTGCCAGCAGTTTACTGAGCTACGAGCAGTACTTC; CDR3: CASSLLSYEQYF